The T cell receptor (beta chain) described here comes from a study of Ad26.COV2.S vaccination and SARS-CoV-2 variants. Study-level findings and limits: Total T cell responses, in the TCR breadth and depth analyses, may have been underestimated.

Note on this clone: Its antigen is as yet unknown.

This table comes from immunoSEQ multiplex PCR, and its TCRdb copy is limited to in-frame clones, with some not included. The repertoire holds about 39,000 clones, with approximately 83% as singletons. Trimming left V 4 bases short and J 8 bases short, with 16 bases between. Germline values: CDR1 SGHRS, CDR2 YFSETQ. This CDR3 has 14 amino acids. This TCR was sampled from a human donor who had recovered from COVID-19. The sample consisted of peripheral blood, taken after recovery from COVID-19. V is TRBV5-1 and J is TRBJ2-1, with TRBD2 as a possible D gene (6 bases). CDR3 sequence: CASSPGLQGDEQFF. The CDR3 coding sequence is TGCGCCAGCAGCCCCGGACTACAAGGAGATGAGCAGTTCTTC.